The TCR beta chain under discussion was sequenced for a study of cytomegalovirus exposure and HLA in healthy donors. The study's findings and limits: Most TCR sequences were rare, but some public TCRs occurred in many donors. In vitro assays verified that a few CMV-associated chains recognized CMV antigens specifically.

Sequenced by immunoSEQ multiplex PCR; TCRdb stores in-frame clones only, minus some. The repertoire consists of 280,000 or so clones, with around nine tenths occurring once and the leading ten covering about 0.85%. Turning to this clone: What it recognizes is unknown.

The source of this sequence is a woman between 18 and 29 years old in good health and CMV-seronegative. Sequenced input: PBMCs.

The CDR3 region is CASSVGTGTDTQYF. In DNA form, the CDR3 reads TGTGCCAGCAGCGTAGGAACGGGAACAGATACGCAGTATTTT. The chain recombines TRBV9 with TRBJ2-3; weak D call: TRBD2 (5 bases). This CDR3 contains 14 residues. Trimming stripped 0 bases from V and 3 bases from J, with 8 bases between. Per the germline V gene, CDR1 is SGDLS and CDR2 is YYNGEE.